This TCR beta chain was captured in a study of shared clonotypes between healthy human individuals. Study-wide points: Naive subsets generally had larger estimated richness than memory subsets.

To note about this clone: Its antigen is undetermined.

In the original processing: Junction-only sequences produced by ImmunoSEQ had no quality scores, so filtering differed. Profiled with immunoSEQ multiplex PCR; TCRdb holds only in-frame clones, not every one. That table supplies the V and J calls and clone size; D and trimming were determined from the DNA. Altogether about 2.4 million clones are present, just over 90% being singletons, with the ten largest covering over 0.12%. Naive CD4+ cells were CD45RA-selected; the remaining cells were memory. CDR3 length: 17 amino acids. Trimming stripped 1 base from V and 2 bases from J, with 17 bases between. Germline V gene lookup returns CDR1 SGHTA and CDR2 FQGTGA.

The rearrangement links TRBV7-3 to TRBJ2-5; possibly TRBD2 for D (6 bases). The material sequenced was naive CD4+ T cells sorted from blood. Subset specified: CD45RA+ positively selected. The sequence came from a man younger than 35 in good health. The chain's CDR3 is CASSLRAGSGVQETQYF. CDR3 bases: TGTGCCAGCAGCTTAAGGGCGGGGTCGGGGGTTCAAGAGACCCAGTACTTC.